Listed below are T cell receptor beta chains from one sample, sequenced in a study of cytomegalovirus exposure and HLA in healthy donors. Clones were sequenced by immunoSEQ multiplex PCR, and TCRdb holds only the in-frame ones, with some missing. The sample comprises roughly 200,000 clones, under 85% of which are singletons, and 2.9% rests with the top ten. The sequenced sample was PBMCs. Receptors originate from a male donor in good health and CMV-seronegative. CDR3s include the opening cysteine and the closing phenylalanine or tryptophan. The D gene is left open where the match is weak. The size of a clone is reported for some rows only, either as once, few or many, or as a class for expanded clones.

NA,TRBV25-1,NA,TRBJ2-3,TGTGCCAGCAGTGACGGGTCCGAAGATACGCAGTATTTT,CASSDGSEDTQYF
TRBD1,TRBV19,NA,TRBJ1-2,TGTGCCAGTAGTATACCAACAGGGGGAAACTATGGCTACACCTTC,CASSIPTGGNYGYTF
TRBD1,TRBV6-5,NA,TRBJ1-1,TGTGCCAGCTTCAGGGGGGTGGACACTGAAGCTTTCTTT,CASFRGVDTEAFF
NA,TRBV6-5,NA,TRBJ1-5,TGTGCCAGCAGTTACTCGGGACACCAAACTAGGCAGCCCCAGCATTTT,CASSYSGHQTRQPQHF
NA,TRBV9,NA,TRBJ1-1,TGTGCCAGCAGCCCGCGGTGGAACACTGAAGCTTTCTTT,CASSPRWNTEAFF
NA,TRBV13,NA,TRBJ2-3,TGTGCCAGCAGCTTAGCTTGGCTAGCAACAGATACGCAGTATTTT,CASSLAWLATDTQYF
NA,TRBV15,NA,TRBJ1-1,TGTGCCACCAGCAAAACGACAGGTCTTGTCACTGAAGCTTTCTTT,CATSKTTGLVTEAFF
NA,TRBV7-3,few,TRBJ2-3,TGTGCCAGCAGCCCAAGCACAGATACGCAGTATTTT,CASSPSTDTQYF
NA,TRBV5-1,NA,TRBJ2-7,TGCGCCAGCACGGATGGCGGACACTCCTACGAGCAGTACTTC,CASTDGGHSYEQYF
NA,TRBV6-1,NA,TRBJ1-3,TGTGCCAGCAGTGGACGGGGCTCTGGAAACACCATATATTTT,CASSGRGSGNTIYF
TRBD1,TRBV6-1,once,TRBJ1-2,TGTGCCAGCCTAGGACAGGGTTCTAACTATGGCTACACCTTC,CASLGQGSNYGYTF
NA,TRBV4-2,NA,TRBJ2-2,TGTGCCAGCAGCCAACCTCTCGAAGCGGCGAACACCGGGGAGCTGTTTTTT,CASSQPLEAANTGELFF
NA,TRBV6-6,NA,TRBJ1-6,TGTGCCAGCAGTTACATTGTCGGGTCTAATTCACCCCTCCACTTT,CASSYIVGSNSPLHF
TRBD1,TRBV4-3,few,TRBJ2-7,TGCGCCAGCAGCCAGGGGACAGGGAGGTACGAGCAGTACTTC,CASSQGTGRYEQYF
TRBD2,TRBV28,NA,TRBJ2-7,TGTGCCAGCAGTTTATTAGCGGGAGCTCCCTCGATCACCTACGAGCAGTACTTC,CASSLLAGAPSITYEQYF
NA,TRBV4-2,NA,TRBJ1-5,TGTGCCAGCAGCCAAATAGGGGGAGATCAGCCCCAGCATTTT,CASSQIGGDQPQHF
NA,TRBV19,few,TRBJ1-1,TGTGCCAGCTTACAGGCGGTGGGCACTGAAGCTTTCTTT,CASLQAVGTEAFF